These 18 T cell receptor beta chains share one sample of origin, sequenced in a study of cytomegalovirus exposure and HLA in healthy donors. Vbeta (60) and Jbeta (13) primers were used in the PCR. The assay was immunoSEQ multiplex PCR, and TCRdb's table has in-frame clones only and misses some. Its table lists about 210,000 clones. What was sequenced was PBMCs. The receptors derive from a young woman in good health and CMV-seropositive.

This chain uses TRBV6-1 with TRBJ2-7; 9 nucleotides line up with TRBD1. J was trimmed by 2 bases and V by 5 bases; bases with no gene match: 7. CDR1 and CDR2 from the germline V gene are MNHNS and SASEGT. The CDR3 has 15 amino acids. The CDR3, as DNA: TGTGCCAGCAGTAAAACAGGGGGCTCAGCCTACGAGCAGTACTTC. Translated: CASSKTGGSAYEQYF.

The V gene is TRBV7-2, the J gene TRBJ2-2, with 8 positions matching TRBD2. Germline V CDR1 and CDR2: SGHTA, FQGNSA. V gave up 3 bases and J gave up 3 bases; unmatched junction bases: 3. CDR3 length: 15 residues. In DNA, the CDR3 is TGTGCCAGCAGCTTGTGGCGGGGGGACACCGGGGAGCTGTTTTTT. It encodes CASSLWRGDTGELFF.

V gene TRBV13 combines with J gene TRBJ2-3, with D tentatively TRBD2 (5 bases). The CDR3 sequence is 14 residues long. From germline, CDR1 is PRHDT and CDR2 FYEKMQ (reference sequence). The ends were cut back, 1 base at V and 4 bases at J, with 9 bases in the middle. The CDR3: CASSLVSAADTQYF. CDR3 DNA: TGTGCCAGCAGCTTAGTCTCAGCGGCAGATACGCAGTATTTT. Combining the CDR3 with reference TRBV13 and TRBJ2-3 gives the whole variable domain AAGVIQSPRHLIKEKRETATLKCYPIPRHDTVYWYQQGPGQDPQFLISFYEKMQSDKGSIPDRFSAQQFSDYHSELNMSSLELGDSALYFCASSLVSAADTQYFGPGTRLTVL.

This chain connects TRBV6-5 to TRBJ2-5, with 12 bases fitting TRBD1. The better agreement between TRBJ2-7 and the DNA end casts doubt on the J call. Germline V gives CDR1 MNHEY, CDR2 SVGAGI. The CDR3 is 15 residues long. The CDR3: CASSRRDRGQDEQYF. The CDR3 nucleotides are TGTGCCAGCAGTCGCCGGGACAGGGGGCAAGACGAGCAGTACTTC.

The rearrangement joins TRBV5-8 to TRBJ1-2; tentatively, D is TRBD1 (5 bases). Germline V gene sequence: CDR1 SGHTS, CDR2 YDEGEE. Trimming left V 3 bases short and J 0 bases short, with 15 bases between. CDR3 length equals 16 residues. The CDR3 is CASSSVGQETNYGYTF. In DNA form, the CDR3 reads TGTGCCAGCAGCTCTGTGGGGCAGGAAACTAACTATGGCTACACCTTC.

The chain joins TRBV5-8 to TRBJ1-6, with D unresolved. Trimming pared 1 base from V and 10 bases from J, leaving 9 bases between. The CDR3 consists of 13 residues. Germline CDR1 reads SGHTS; CDR2 reads YDEGEE. CDR3 DNA sequence: TGTGCCAGCAGCTTGAACGTCAGGTCACCCCTCCACTTT. Translating gives CASSLNVRSPLHF.

The J gene is TRBJ1-1, the V gene TRBV29-1; weak D call: TRBD1 (6 bases). Germline-derived CDR1 and CDR2 are SQVTM and ANQGSEA. The CDR3 runs to 13 residues. The ends were cut back, 5 bases at V and 4 bases at J, with 14 bases in the middle. CDR3 loop: CSVFRGGFTEAFF. For the CDR3, the DNA is TGCAGCGTTTTCCGAGGGGGTTTCACTGAAGCTTTCTTT.

The rearrangement joins TRBV10-1 to TRBJ2-2, with a weak D call TRBD1 (5 bases). Trimming removed 4 bases at V and 4 bases at J, with 10 bases between. Germline CDR1 reads WNHNN; CDR2 reads SYGVQD (reference sequence). This CDR3 region has 14 residues. The CDR3 DNA sequence: TGCGCCAGCAGTGTGGGGCTGATCACCGGGGAGCTGTTTTTT. This translates into CASSVGLITGELFF.

This CDR3 is CAISESGTGSIEKLFF. CDR3 bases: TGTGCCATCAGTGAGTCGGGGACAGGCTCAATTGAAAAACTGTTTTTT. V is TRBV10-3 and J is TRBJ1-4; 8 positions match TRBD1. Germline lookup yields CDR1 ENHRY and CDR2 SYGVKD. The CDR3 consists of 16 residues. Trimming removed 0 bases from V and 7 bases from J; junction bases left unmatched: 7.

The rearrangement joins TRBV27 to TRBJ2-7; D is unresolved. CDR1 MNHEY and CDR2 SMNVEV come from the germline V gene (reference sequence). The CDR3 spans 15 residues. V was shortened by 0 bases and J by 0 bases, with 9 bases between the two germline ends. The chain's CDR3 is CASSLSPTGSYEQYF. CDR3 in DNA: TGTGCCAGCAGTTTATCACCCACGGGCTCCTACGAGCAGTACTTC.

V and J are TRBV5-6 and TRBJ2-7, with D maybe TRBD2 (6 bases). CDR3 length equals 14 residues. The ends were cut back, 3 bases at V and 3 bases at J, with 13 bases in the middle. The germline V gene has CDR1 SGHDT and CDR2 YYEEEE. In DNA, the CDR3 is TGTGCCAGCAGCTCCGTCGGAGGGATCTACGAGCAGTACTTC. This translates into CASSSVGGIYEQYF.

V usage is TRBV19 and J usage is TRBJ2-1; D is possibly TRBD2 (6 bases). Germline assignment: CDR1 LNHDA and CDR2 SQIVND (reference sequence). The CDR3 sequence is 14 residues long. This CDR3 reads CATRDWDAVNEQFF. DNA of the CDR3: TGTGCAACAAGGGACTGGGATGCTGTGAATGAGCAGTTCTTC.

This chain's CDR3 is CASREYSNQPQHF. CDR3 DNA sequence: TGTGCCAGCAGGGAGTATAGCAATCAGCCCCAGCATTTT. This chain links TRBV27 with TRBJ1-5; D ambiguous. Trimming took 6 bases from V and 0 from J, leaving 6 bases between them. CDR3 length equals 13 residues. Germline V gene lookup returns CDR1 MNHEY and CDR2 SMNVEV (reference sequence).

The chain links TRBV7-2 to TRBJ2-7, with 10 positions matching TRBD2. V trimming: 1 base; J trimming: 2 bases; junction bases outside the gene matches: 5. CDR1 and CDR2 from the germline V gene are SGHTA and FQGNSA. CDR3 size: 16 residues. The CDR3: CASSLGSGRAPYEQYF. The CDR3 DNA sequence: TGTGCCAGCAGCTTAGGCAGCGGGAGGGCCCCCTACGAGCAGTACTTC.

The gene calls are TRBV5-1 and TRBJ1-6; D ambiguous. Trimming stripped 4 bases from V and 8 bases from J, with 16 bases between. The CDR3 is 15 residues long. Per germline, CDR1 SGHRS and CDR2 YFSETQ. CDR3 amino acids: CASSQLGRRDSPLHF. In nucleotides, the CDR3 is TGCGCCAGCAGCCAGCTAGGCCGTCGGGATTCACCCCTCCACTTT.

This sequence joins TRBV27 and TRBJ2-4, with TRBD1 matching over 8 bases. J gave up 6 bases and V 5 bases, and 9 bases lay outside the gene matches. In germline, CDR1 is MNHEY, CDR2 SMNVEV (reference sequence). The CDR3 loop spans 15 amino acids. The DNA of the CDR3 is TGTGCCAGCAGTCCAATGGACAGGGCTGGAAACATTCAGTACTTC. This gives the protein CASSPMDRAGNIQYF.

In DNA form, the CDR3 reads TGTGCCAGCAGTAGAGATACCCAGTACTTC. It yields the protein CASSRDTQYF. V is TRBV28 and J is TRBJ2-5, with no clear D. V lost 5 bases to trimming and J lost 8 bases, with 6 bases between them. This CDR3 is 10 amino acids long. The germline V gene has CDR1 MDHEN and CDR2 SYDVKM.

The chain joins TRBV6-4 to TRBJ1-1; 9 positions match TRBD1. The CDR3 is 14 residues long. Unmatched junction bases numbered 14, after V lost 7 bases and J lost 11 bases. Germline V gene lookup returns CDR1 MRHNA and CDR2 SNTAGT. Here the CDR3 DNA reads TGTGCCAGCAAAAGCCAGGGACAGGGAGGCAAGGCTTTCTTT. Translated, it gives CASKSQGQGGKAFF.